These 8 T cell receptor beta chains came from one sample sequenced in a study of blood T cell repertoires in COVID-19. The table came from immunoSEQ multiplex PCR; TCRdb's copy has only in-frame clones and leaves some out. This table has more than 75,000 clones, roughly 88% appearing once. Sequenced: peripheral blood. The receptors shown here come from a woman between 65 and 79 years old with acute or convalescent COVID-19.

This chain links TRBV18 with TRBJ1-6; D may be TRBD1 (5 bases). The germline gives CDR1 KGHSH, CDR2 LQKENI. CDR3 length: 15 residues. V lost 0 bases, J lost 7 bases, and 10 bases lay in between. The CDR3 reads CASSPPRTRNSPLHF. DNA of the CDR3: TGTGCCAGCTCACCACCGAGGACAAGGAATTCACCCCTCCACTTT.

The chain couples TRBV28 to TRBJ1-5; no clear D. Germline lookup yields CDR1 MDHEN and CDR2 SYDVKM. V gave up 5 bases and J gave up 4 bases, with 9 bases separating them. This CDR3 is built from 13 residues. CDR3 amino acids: CASSRAGNQPQHF. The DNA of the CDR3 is TGTGCCAGCAGTAGGGCGGGGAATCAGCCCCAGCATTTT. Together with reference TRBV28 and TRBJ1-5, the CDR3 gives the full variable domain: DVKVTQSSRYLVKRTGEKVFLECVQDMDHENMFWYRQDPGLGLRLIYFSYDVKMKEKGDIPEGYSVSREKKERFSLILESASTNQTSMYLCASSRAGNQPQHFGDGTRLSIL.

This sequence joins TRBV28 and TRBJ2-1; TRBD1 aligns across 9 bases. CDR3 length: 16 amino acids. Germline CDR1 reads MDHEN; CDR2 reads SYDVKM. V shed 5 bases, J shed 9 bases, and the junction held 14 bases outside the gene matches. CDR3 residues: CASSPPQGASHSEQFF. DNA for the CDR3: TGTGCCAGCAGTCCTCCACAGGGGGCTAGCCATAGTGAGCAGTTCTTC.

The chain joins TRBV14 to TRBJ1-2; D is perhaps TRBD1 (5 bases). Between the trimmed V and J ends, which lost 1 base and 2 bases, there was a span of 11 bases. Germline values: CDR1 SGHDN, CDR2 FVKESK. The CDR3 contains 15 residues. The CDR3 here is CASSQVQGANYGYTF. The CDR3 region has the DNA TGTGCCAGCAGCCAAGTCCAAGGGGCCAACTATGGCTACACCTTC.

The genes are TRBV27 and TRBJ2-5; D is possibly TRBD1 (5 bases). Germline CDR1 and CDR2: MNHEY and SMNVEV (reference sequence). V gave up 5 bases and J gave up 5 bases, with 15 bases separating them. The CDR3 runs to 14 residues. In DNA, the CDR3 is TGTGCCAGCAGTCTCCAGGGTGGTGCGGAGACCCAGTACTTC. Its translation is CASSLQGGAETQYF.

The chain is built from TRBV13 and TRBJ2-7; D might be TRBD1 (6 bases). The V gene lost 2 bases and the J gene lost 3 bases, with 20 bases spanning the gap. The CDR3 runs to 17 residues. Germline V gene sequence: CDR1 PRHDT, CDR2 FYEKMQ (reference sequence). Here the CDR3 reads CASSLWNTGQHDYEQYF. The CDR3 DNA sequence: TGTGCCAGCAGCTTATGGAACACAGGGCAGCATGACTACGAGCAGTACTTC.

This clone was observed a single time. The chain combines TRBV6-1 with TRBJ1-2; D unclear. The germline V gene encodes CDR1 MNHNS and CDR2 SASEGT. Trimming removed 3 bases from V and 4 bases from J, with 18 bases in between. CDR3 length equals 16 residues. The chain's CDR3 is CASSDVRVTALYGYTF. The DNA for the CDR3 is TGTGCCAGCAGTGATGTTCGGGTTACTGCTCTCTATGGCTACACCTTC.

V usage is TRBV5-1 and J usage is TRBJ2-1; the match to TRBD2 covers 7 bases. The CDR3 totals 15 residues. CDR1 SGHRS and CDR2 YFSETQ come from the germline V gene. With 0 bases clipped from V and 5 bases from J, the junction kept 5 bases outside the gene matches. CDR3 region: CASSLEGGPHNEQFF. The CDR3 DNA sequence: TGCGCCAGCAGCTTGGAGGGAGGGCCCCACAATGAGCAGTTCTTC.